Each of the 21 T cell receptor beta chains below was sequenced from the same sample in a study of beta chain features in type 1 diabetes. Antigens for these TCRs are unknown. Study findings and constraints: Type 1 diabetes patients had TCRB CDR3s that were shorter (moderately but significantly so) in all four CD4+ subsets.

Expressed TCRB transcripts were sequenced because the isolated RNA had all been reverse transcribed beforehand. Clones were sequenced by immunoSEQ multiplex PCR, and TCRdb holds only the in-frame ones, with some missing. This sample has approximately 730,000 clones; roughly 12% occur once, and the top ten carry less than 0.025%. Sequenced: naive CD4+ T cells from blood. These receptors were collected from a man in his late teens or twenties with type 1 diabetes.

The chain combines TRBV19 with TRBJ2-2; D gene ambiguous. The CDR3 is made up of 13 amino acids. Trimming took 5 bases from V and 3 from J, leaving 7 bases between them. The germline V gene has CDR1 LNHDA and CDR2 SQIVND (reference sequence). The CDR3, as DNA: TGTGCCAGTAGTTCAATCTACACCGGGGAGCTGTTTTTT. Protein product: CASSSIYTGELFF.

The sample holds a few counts of this clone. The chain combines TRBV7-9 with TRBJ1-1; D unresolved. The CDR3 length is 13 residues. The V gene's germline CDR1 is SEHNR and CDR2 FQNEAQ (reference sequence). Trimming stripped 9 bases from V and 5 bases from J, with 16 bases between. For the CDR3, the DNA is TGTGCCAGTAGAGGGAGGACCCAGACTGAAGCTTTCTTT. This translates into CASRGRTQTEAFF.

The CDR3 bases are TGTGCCAGCACTGGGACACCCTATGGCTACACCTTC. Its translation is CASTGTPYGYTF. This chain joins TRBV6-1 and TRBJ1-2; tentative D call: TRBD1 (6 bases). Trimming removed 7 bases from V and 4 bases from J, with 10 bases in between. The CDR3 runs 12 residues. Germline-derived CDR1 and CDR2 are MNHNS and SASEGT.

In its sample, this clone was seen a few times. The gene calls are TRBV9 and TRBJ2-7; maybe TRBD2 (5 bases). The V gene lost 4 bases and the J gene lost 6 bases, with 20 bases spanning the gap. CDR3 length: 15 residues. Germline V gene lookup returns CDR1 SGDLS and CDR2 YYNGEE. The CDR3 nucleotides read TGTGCCAGCAGCTCGAGCAGTCGGGCAGAGGGCGAGCAGTACTTC. Residues: CASSSSSRAEGEQYF.

This clone was counted only a few times. The chain has TRBV5-1 and TRBJ1-1, with D hard to call. V gave up 5 bases and J gave up 6 bases, with 17 bases separating them. CDR1 is SGHRS, CDR2 YFSETQ, per germline. This CDR3 is 14 amino acids long. The CDR3 DNA is TGCGCCAGCAGACCGACGGGTCCCGGAGCTGAAGCTTTCTTT. It specifies CASRPTGPGAEAFF.

The chain carries TRBV14 and TRBJ2-3, with 7 bases fitting TRBD2. Germline CDR1 is SGHDN and CDR2 is FVKESK. This CDR3 has 17 amino acids. V lost 0 bases and J lost 4; bases outside the gene matches: 10. The CDR3 bases are TGTGCCAGCAGCCAAGATGAGGCTAGCGGTTGGGCAGATACGCAGTATTTT. This codes for CASSQDEASGWADTQYF.

A few counts support this clone. V gene TRBV6-6 combines with J gene TRBJ1-1; maybe TRBD1 (6 bases). The germline V and J ends were trimmed by 7 bases and 2 bases, with 8 bases remaining between them. The CDR3 has 12 amino acids. In germline, CDR1 is MNHNY, CDR2 SVGAGI (reference sequence). The CDR3 nucleotides read TGTGCCAGCAAGGGGGTAAACACTGAAGCTTTCTTT. Translation: CASKGVNTEAFF.

This clone has just a few counts. The V and J genes are TRBV10-3 and TRBJ2-1, with TRBD1 as a possible D gene (5 bases). Germline V CDR1 and CDR2: ENHRY, SYGVKD. Trimming pared 3 bases from V and 9 bases from J, leaving 18 bases between. The CDR3 extends over 15 amino acids. The CDR3 sequence is CAISEGAGNSGEQFF. Written as DNA, the CDR3 is TGTGCCATCAGTGAAGGGGCAGGGAACTCGGGTGAGCAGTTCTTC.

This clone was seen more than once but under ten times. The chain recombines TRBV5-1 with TRBJ1-2; 7 nucleotides match TRBD1. V was pared by 4 bases and J by 6 bases, with 9 bases of the junction left unmatched. Germline assignment: CDR1 SGHRS and CDR2 YFSETQ. This CDR3 is 14 amino acids long. CDR3 bases: TGCGCCAGCAGCCTCGGACAGGTGTGGGATGGCTACACCTTC. It is translated as CASSLGQVWDGYTF. The variable domain in full, with the rest retrieved from reference TRBV5-1 and TRBJ1-2, is KAGVTQTPRYLIKTRGQQVTLSCSPISGHRSVSWYQQTPGQGLQFLFEYFSETQRNKGNFPGRFSGRQFSNSRSEMNVSTLELGDSALYLCASSLGQVWDGYTFGSGTRLTVV.

This clone was detected only a few times. J is TRBJ1-1 and V is TRBV7-3; D gene unclear. Trimming stripped 6 bases from V and 2 bases from J, with 13 bases between. Germline V lookup: CDR1 SGHTA, CDR2 FQGTGA. The CDR3 has 14 amino acids. The CDR3: CASSSGPQNTEAFF. CDR3 DNA: TGTGCCAGCAGTTCCGGGCCACAAAACACTGAAGCTTTCTTT.

The chain has TRBV5-1 and TRBJ2-7; TRBD1 is a possible D gene (5 bases). The CDR3 is made up of 14 amino acids. Germline CDR1 reads SGHRS; CDR2 reads YFSETQ. With 5 bases removed from V and 1 base from J, the gap between germline ends came to 13 bases. CDR3 residues: CASRLGLGSYEQYF. Written as DNA, the CDR3 is TGCGCCAGCAGGCTGGGGCTTGGTTCCTACGAGCAGTACTTC.

The chain combines TRBV29-1 with TRBJ2-7, with 7 bases aligning to TRBD2. After removal of 5 bases from V and 10 bases from J, the junction contained 8 bases not matched to a gene. The CDR3 length is 11 residues. From germline, CDR1 is SQVTM and CDR2 ANQGSEA. The CDR3 region has the DNA TGCAGCGTTCTGGGGGGAGGGATACAGTACTTC. Encoded protein: CSVLGGGIQYF.

This rearrangement joins TRBV5-1 to TRBJ2-3, with TRBD2 matching 12 bases. The CDR3 sequence is 15 residues long. CDR1 and CDR2 (germline): SGHRS, YFSETQ. V lost 4 bases, J lost 4 bases, and 4 bases stayed unmatched. CDR3 protein: CASSRLAGDPDTQYF. The CDR3 DNA reads as TGCGCCAGCAGCCGACTAGCGGGGGACCCAGATACGCAGTATTTT.

V gene TRBV20-1 combines with J gene TRBJ1-1, with D unclear. The germline V gene encodes CDR1 DFQATT and CDR2 SNEGSKA (reference sequence). The V end lost 5 bases, the J end lost 4 bases, and 8 bases lay between the germline ends. The CDR3 consists of 11 residues. CDR3 protein: CSAWRGTEAFF. The CDR3 DNA reads TGCAGTGCTTGGAGAGGCACTGAAGCTTTCTTT.

This clone was seen a few times. The rearrangement links TRBV10-1 to TRBJ2-5; no clear D gene. CDR1 and CDR2 from the germline V gene are WNHNN and SYGVQD (reference sequence). This CDR3 spans 13 amino acids. Trimming pared 8 bases from V and 2 bases from J, leaving 12 bases between. CDR3 loop: CASSYQGQETQYF. CDR3 nucleotide sequence: TGCGCCAGCTCATATCAAGGGCAAGAGACCCAGTACTTC.

This clone came up a few times. V gene TRBV30 combines with J gene TRBJ2-1; D might be TRBD2 (6 bases). Germline values: CDR1 GTSNPN, CDR2 SVGIG (reference sequence). The CDR3 has 15 amino acids. V lost 1 base and J 1 base, leaving 11 bases between the germline ends. In DNA form, the CDR3 reads TGTGCCTGGAGTGAAACGGCGGGATCCTACAATGAGCAGTTCTTC. Its protein product is CAWSETAGSYNEQFF.

This clone has more than one count but fewer than ten. The rearrangement joins TRBV14 to TRBJ2-3, with D uncertain. V shed 2 bases and J shed 6 bases, with 9 bases lying between them. CDR3 size: 13 residues. CDR1 is SGHDN and CDR2 is FVKESK in the germline V gene. The chain's CDR3 is CASSQRAQDTQYF. CDR3 coding DNA: TGTGCCAGCAGCCAACGGGCCCAGGATACGCAGTATTTT.

V usage is TRBV14 and J usage is TRBJ1-1; TRBD1 matches 7 bases. Per the germline V gene, CDR1 is SGHDN and CDR2 is FVKESK. The V segment lost 4 bases and the J segment 1 base; nucleotides outside the gene matches: 6. The CDR3 length is 15 residues. The CDR3 loop reads CASSPWGQRNTEAFF. In DNA form, the CDR3 reads TGTGCCAGCAGCCCCTGGGGACAGAGGAACACTGAAGCTTTCTTT.

This clone was counted only a few times. This same CDR3 is encoded by further DNA sequences in the sample. The chain links TRBV10-3 to TRBJ1-2; D gene unclear. V gave up 0 bases and J gave up 5 bases, with 4 bases separating them. Germline V lookup: CDR1 ENHRY, CDR2 SYGVKD. This CDR3 has 12 amino acids. CDR3 in amino acids: CAISESGYGYTF. Here the CDR3 DNA reads TGTGCCATCAGTGAGTCCGGGTATGGCTACACCTTC.

This CDR3 is CASSYPIHEQYF. The CDR3 DNA is TGTGCCAGCAGTTACCCGATCCACGAGCAGTACTTC. The chain recombines TRBV6-5 with TRBJ2-7, with no clear D. V was trimmed by 2 bases and J by 5 bases, leaving 7 bases between them. The CDR3 length is 12 residues. Germline V gives CDR1 MNHEY, CDR2 SVGAGI.

The table lists this clone with a few counts. This rearrangement joins TRBV30 to TRBJ2-7, with D tentatively TRBD1 (6 bases). Germline V gene data show CDR1 as GTSNPN and CDR2 as SVGIG (reference sequence). V was shortened by 7 bases and J by 1 base, with 11 bases between the two germline ends. The CDR3 runs to 12 residues. The CDR3: CAFEQGSYEQYF. CDR3 bases: TGTGCCTTTGAACAGGGTTCCTACGAGCAGTACTTC. Based on the CDR3 plus reference TRBV30 and TRBJ2-7, the full variable domain is SQTIHQWPATLVQPVGSPLSLECTVEGTSNPNLYWYRQAAGRGLQLLFYSVGIGQISSEVPQNLSASRPQDRQFILSSKKLLLSDSGFYLCAFEQGSYEQYFGPGTRLTVT.